The entry below describes one TCR beta chain. Its matching antigen is unknown. Germline loops: CDR1 SGHRS, CDR2 YFSETQ. Trimming cost V 3 bases and J 0 bases, with 12 bases left between them. The CDR3 has 15 residues. The repertoire was sequenced with immunoSEQ multiplex PCR; TCRdb's copy has only in-frame clones and lacks some. The profile shows tens of thousands of clones, under 95% of them singletons. This entry is derived from a study of OX40 agonist ivuxolimab in advanced cancers. On the study more broadly: Patients were treated with intravenous ivuxolimab, dosed at 0.01 to 10 mg/kg and infused every 2 weeks. One patient with hepatocellular carcinoma and two with cutaneous melanoma, three in all, had partial responses. Notes on the study in general: Relative to CD4+, CD8+ T cells held more expanded clones on average. Antigens targeted by the expanded peripheral T cells were not determined.

This clonotype was sampled from an adult with an advanced solid tumor such as melanoma, head and neck, liver or kidney cancer. The specimen comprised CD4+ or CD8+ T cells sorted from blood, sampled in a trial of the OX40 agonist ivuxolimab. The gene calls are TRBV5-1 and TRBJ1-2; maybe TRBD1 (6 bases). In nucleotides, the CDR3 is TGCGCCAGCAGCTCCGGGACAAGAGCTAACTATGGCTACACCTTC. Its protein is CASSSGTRANYGYTF.